This T cell receptor beta chain was recovered during a study of shared clonotypes between healthy human individuals. Study results and limitations: Among donors, clonotype sharing was expected to be affected by sequencing depth.

Original data processing: ImmunoSEQ output lacked quality scores and full-length reads, limiting matched filtering. Generated by immunoSEQ multiplex PCR, the TCRdb table keeps only in-frame clones and is missing some. V, J and clone size reflect that table, while D and trimming were determined from the DNA. The table lists about 560,000 clones, around 76% of them singletons. Donors included only healthy HIV-negative adults lacking recent acute infections or vaccinations. Donors comprised only Caucasian adults living in Nashville, Tennessee. In this sample, this clone turned up a few times. Its antigen is as yet unknown. V shed 5 bases, J shed 0 bases, and the junction held 4 bases outside the gene matches. The CDR3 sequence is 17 residues long. CDR1 is MDHEN and CDR2 is SYDVKM in the germline V gene.

The receptor's source is a woman in her 40s in good health. Some clones in this sample may be carry-over from other donors' samples. The rearrangement links TRBV28 to TRBJ2-3; 14 bases line up with TRBD2. The sequenced sample consisted of PBMCs. The chain's CDR3 is CASSGLAGGTSTDTQYF. As DNA, the CDR3 is TGTGCCAGCAGTGGACTAGCGGGGGGAACTAGCACAGATACGCAGTATTTT.